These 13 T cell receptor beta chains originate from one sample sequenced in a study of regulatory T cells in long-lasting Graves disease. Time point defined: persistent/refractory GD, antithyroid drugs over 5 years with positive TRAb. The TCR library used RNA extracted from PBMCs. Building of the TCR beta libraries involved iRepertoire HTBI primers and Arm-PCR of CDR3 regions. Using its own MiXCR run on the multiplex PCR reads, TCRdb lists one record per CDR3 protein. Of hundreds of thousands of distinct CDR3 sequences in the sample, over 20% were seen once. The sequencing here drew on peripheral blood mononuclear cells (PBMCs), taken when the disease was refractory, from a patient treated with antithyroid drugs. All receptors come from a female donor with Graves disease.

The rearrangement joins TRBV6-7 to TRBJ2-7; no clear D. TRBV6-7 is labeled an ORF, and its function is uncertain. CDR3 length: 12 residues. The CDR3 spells CGPVECHYEQYF. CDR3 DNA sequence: TGTGGCCCTGTGGAGTGCCACTACGAGCAGTACTTC.

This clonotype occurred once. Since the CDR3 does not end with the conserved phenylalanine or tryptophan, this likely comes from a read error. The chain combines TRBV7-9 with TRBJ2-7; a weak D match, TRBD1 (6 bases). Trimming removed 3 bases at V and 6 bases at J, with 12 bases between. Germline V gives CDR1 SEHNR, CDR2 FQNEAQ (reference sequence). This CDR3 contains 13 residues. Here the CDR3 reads CASSFRGWSEQYL. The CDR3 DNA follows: TGTGCCAGCAGCTTCAGGGGATGGAGCGAGCAGTACCTC.

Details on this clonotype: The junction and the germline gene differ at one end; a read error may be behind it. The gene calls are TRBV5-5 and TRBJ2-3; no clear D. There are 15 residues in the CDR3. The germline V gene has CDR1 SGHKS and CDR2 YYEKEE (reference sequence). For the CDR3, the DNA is TGCGCCAGCAGCTTGGAAGCAACGCACACAGATACGCAGTATTTT. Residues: CASSLEATHTDTQYF.

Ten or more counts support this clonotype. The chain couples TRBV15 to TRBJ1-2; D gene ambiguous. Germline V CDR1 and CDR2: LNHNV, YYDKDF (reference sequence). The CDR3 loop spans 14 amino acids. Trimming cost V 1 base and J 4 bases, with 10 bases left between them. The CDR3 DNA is TGTGCCACCAGCAGAGTGAACAGCTTCTATGGCTACACCTTC. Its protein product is CATSRVNSFYGYTF. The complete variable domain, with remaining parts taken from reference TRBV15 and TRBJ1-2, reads DAMVIQNPRYQVTQFGKPVTLSCSQTLNHNVMYWYQQKSSQAPKLLFHYYDKDFNNEADTPDNFQSRRPNTSFCFLDIRSPGLGDTAMYLCATSRVNSFYGYTFGSGTRLTVV.

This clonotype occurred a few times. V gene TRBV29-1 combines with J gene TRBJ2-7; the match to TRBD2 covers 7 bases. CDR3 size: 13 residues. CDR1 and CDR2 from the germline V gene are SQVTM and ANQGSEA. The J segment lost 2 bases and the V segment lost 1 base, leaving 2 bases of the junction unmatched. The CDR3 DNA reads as TGCAGCGTTGAAGGGGGGGGGGCCTACGAGCAGTACTTC. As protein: CSVEGGGAYEQYF.

In DNA form, the CDR3 reads TGCAGCGTTGAGCGGGAGTCTAGCACAGATACGCAGTATTTT. This gives the protein CSVERESSTDTQYF. The V gene is TRBV29-1, the J gene TRBJ2-3; 7 positions agree with TRBD2. The CDR3 runs 14 residues. Trimming took 3 bases from V and 0 from J; bases not matched to a gene: 3. The germline CDR1 and CDR2 sequences are SQVTM and ANQGSEA.

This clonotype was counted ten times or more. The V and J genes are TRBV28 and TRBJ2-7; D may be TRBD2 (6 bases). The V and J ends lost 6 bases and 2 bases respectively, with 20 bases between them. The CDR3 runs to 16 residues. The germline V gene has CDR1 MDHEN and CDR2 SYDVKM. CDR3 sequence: CASRPIPGLTPYEQYF. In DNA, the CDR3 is TGTGCCAGCAGACCAATCCCGGGACTTACTCCCTACGAGCAGTACTTC.

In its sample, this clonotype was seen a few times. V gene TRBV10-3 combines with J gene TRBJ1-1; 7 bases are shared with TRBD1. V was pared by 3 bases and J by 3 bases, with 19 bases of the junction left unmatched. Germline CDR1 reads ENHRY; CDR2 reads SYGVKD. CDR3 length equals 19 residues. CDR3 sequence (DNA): TGTGCCATCAGTGACCGCCCAGCGGGAGGGGGCACGGGGGACACTGAAGCTTTCTTT. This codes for CAISDRPAGGGTGDTEAFF.

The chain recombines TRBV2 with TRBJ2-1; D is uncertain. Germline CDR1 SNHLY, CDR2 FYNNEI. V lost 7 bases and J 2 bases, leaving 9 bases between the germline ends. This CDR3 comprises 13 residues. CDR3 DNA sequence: TGTGCCAGCATATCAGGACCCTACAATGAGCAGTTCTTC. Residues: CASISGPYNEQFF. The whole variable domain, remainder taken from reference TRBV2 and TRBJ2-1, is EPEVTQTPSHQVTQMGQEVILRCVPISNHLYFYWYRQILGQKVEFLVSFYNNEISEKSEIFDDQFSVERPDGSNFTLKIRSTKLEDSAMYFCASISGPYNEQFFGPGTRLTVL.

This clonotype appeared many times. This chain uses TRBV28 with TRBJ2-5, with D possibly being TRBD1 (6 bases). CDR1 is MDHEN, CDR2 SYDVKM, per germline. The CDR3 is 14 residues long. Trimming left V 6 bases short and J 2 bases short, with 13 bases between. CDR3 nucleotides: TGTGCCAGCAGCCTCTGGGACAAGCAAGAGACCCAGTACTTC. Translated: CASSLWDKQETQYF.

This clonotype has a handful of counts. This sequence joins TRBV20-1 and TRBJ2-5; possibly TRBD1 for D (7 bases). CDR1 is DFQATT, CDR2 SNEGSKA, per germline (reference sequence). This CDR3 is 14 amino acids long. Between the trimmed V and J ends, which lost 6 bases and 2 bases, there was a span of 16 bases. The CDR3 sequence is CSAQGGLKQETQYF. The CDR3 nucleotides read TGCAGTGCCCAGGGGGGACTTAAACAAGAGACCCAGTACTTC.

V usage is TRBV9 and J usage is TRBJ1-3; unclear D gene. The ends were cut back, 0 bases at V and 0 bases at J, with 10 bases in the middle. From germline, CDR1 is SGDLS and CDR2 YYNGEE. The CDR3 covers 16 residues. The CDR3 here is CASSVDSGFSGNTIYF. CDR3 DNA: TGTGCCAGCAGCGTAGATAGTGGGTTCTCTGGAAACACCATATATTTT.

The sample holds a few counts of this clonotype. In DNA, the CDR3 is TGTGCCAGTAGTCCCCTGGACAGCACAAATCAGCCCCAGCATTTT. As protein: CASSPLDSTNQPQHF. The rearrangement links TRBV19 to TRBJ1-5; weak D call: TRBD1 (6 bases). V gave up 5 bases and J gave up 4 bases, with 15 bases separating them. The CDR3 length is 15 residues. Germline-derived CDR1 and CDR2 are LNHDA and SQIVND (reference sequence).